Each of the 9 T cell receptor beta chains below was sequenced from the same sample in a study of CXCR3-negative and CXCR3-positive naive CD8 T cells. Preparation of TRB cDNA libraries relied on 5' RACE carrying UMI labels. TCRdb processed the 5' RACE reads again and assigns one entry to each CDR3 protein, with no DNA. Its table records approximately 47,000 distinct CDR3 sequences. Sequencing was done on a sample of naive CXCR3- CD8+ T cells from blood. Subset here: CD45RO-CCR7+CD27+CD95- naive CD8+ T cells lacking CXCR3 (TNR3-). These receptors were taken from a human donor in good health. Some clones in this sample may be carry-over from other donors' samples.

The chain combines TRBV14 with TRBJ2-7; TCRdb's D call, TRBD1, is unchecked because there is no DNA. There are 15 residues in the CDR3. Per germline, CDR1 SGHDN and CDR2 FVKESK. The CDR3 spells CASSPAGGAPYEQYF.

This chain connects TRBV7-2 to TRBJ1-1; TCRdb's assignment of TRBD1 cannot be checked, as there is no DNA. This CDR3 region has 14 residues. CDR1 and CDR2 (germline): SGHTA, FQGNSA. The CDR3 reads CASSFPGLNTEAFF. The full variable domain, completed using reference TRBV7-2 and TRBJ1-1, is GAGVSQSPSNKVTEKGKDVELRCDPISGHTALYWYRQSLGQGLEFLIYFQGNSAPDKSGLPSDRFSAERTGGSVSTLTIQRTQQEDSAVYLCASSFPGLNTEAFFGQGTRLTVV.

The chain carries TRBV10-3 and TRBJ1-1; the TCRdb call, TRBD1, lacks DNA for checking. Germline CDR1 and CDR2: ENHRY and SYGVKD. The CDR3 sequence is 16 residues long. The CDR3: CAISEELGGANTEAFF.

The gene calls are TRBV29-1 and TRBJ2-7; TCRdb gives TRBD1 as the D gene, but with no DNA this cannot be confirmed. Germline V gives CDR1 SQVTM, CDR2 ANQGSEA. CDR3 size: 13 residues. The CDR3 here is CSANPDGSVEQYF.

V usage is TRBV6-2 or TRBV6-3 and J usage is TRBJ2-7; the D call from TCRdb, TRBD2, cannot be confirmed without DNA. Germline CDR1 is MNHEY and CDR2 is SVGEGT. The CDR3 extends over 15 amino acids. This CDR3 is CASSYGTESSYEQYF.

The chain combines TRBV12-3 or TRBV12-4 with TRBJ2-5. The CDR3 runs 13 residues. CDR3: CASSFSNTETQYF.

This chain links TRBV4-1 with TRBJ2-3. From germline, CDR1 is MGHRA and CDR2 YSYEKL. CDR3 length: 11 residues. CDR3 protein: CASSQGDTQYF.

The chain combines TRBV23-1 with TRBJ2-7; TCRdb indicates TRBD1, and absent DNA this call remains unverified. TRBV23-1 is designated an ORF whose function remains uncertain. The CDR3 extends over 13 amino acids. CDR3 protein: CASSRDRGLLGYF.

The chain carries TRBV7-9 and TRBJ1-2; TCRdb gives TRBD1 as the D gene, but with no DNA this cannot be confirmed. Germline V CDR1 and CDR2: SEHNR, FQNEAQ (reference sequence). The length of the CDR3 is 15 residues. The CDR3 sequence is CSSGDAGQTSPGYTF. Full variable domain (outside the CDR3, taken from reference TRBV7-9 and TRBJ1-2): DTGVSQNPRHKITKRGQNVTFRCDPISEHNRLYWYRQTLGQGPEFLTYFQNEAQLEKSRLLSDRFSAERPKGSFSTLEIQRTEQGDSAMYLCSSGDAGQTSPGYTFGSGTRLTVV.